This T cell receptor beta chain stems from a study of OX40 agonist ivuxolimab in advanced cancers. Overall study: At 75% to 90% male, the cohort had a mean age of 60 years, ranging from 23 to 79.

As concerns this clone: Its matching antigen is unknown. Other nucleotide sequences from this sample produce the same CDR3.

Study-wide results and caveats: Normalized T-cell clonal expansion was also low in some nonresponders.

Assay used: immunoSEQ multiplex PCR; TCRdb lists only in-frame clones, some missing. The table lists 20,000 to 30,000 clones, approximately 86% of them singletons. V was clipped by 5 bases and J by 8 bases, with 9 bases between them. The CDR3 spans 11 residues. Germline CDR1 MNHNY, CDR2 SVGAGI (reference sequence). This sequence originates from an adult with an advanced solid tumor such as melanoma, head and neck, liver or kidney cancer. The sample consisted of CD4+ or CD8+ T cells sorted from blood, taken in a trial of the OX40 agonist ivuxolimab. The chain joins TRBV6-6 to TRBJ1-1, with D possibly TRBD1 on 6 matching bases. The CDR3 loop reads CASSPGTEAFF. The CDR3 region has the DNA TGTGCCAGCAGTCCCGGGACAGAAGCTTTCTTT.